The 18 T cell receptor beta chains listed next were all sequenced from one sample in a study of blood T cell repertoires in COVID-19. The repertoire was sequenced with immunoSEQ multiplex PCR; TCRdb's copy has only in-frame clones and lacks some. In the table there are about 170,000 clones, 85% of which are singletons. Sequencing was done on a sample of peripheral blood. The receptors were sampled from a human donor with acute or convalescent COVID-19. The donor label of this sample is uncertain.

The chain is built from TRBV19 and TRBJ1-1; the match to TRBD1 covers 7 bases. The CDR3 is 14 amino acids. Germline CDR1 reads LNHDA; CDR2 reads SQIVND (reference sequence). The ends lost 5 bases at V and 0 bases at J; junction bases unmatched: 3. CDR3 in amino acids: CASSSGQLNTEAFF. In nucleotides, the CDR3 is TGTGCCAGTAGTTCGGGACAGCTGAACACTGAAGCTTTCTTT. The entire variable domain, with the rest obtained from reference TRBV19 and TRBJ1-1, is as follows: DGGITQSPKYLFRKEGQNVTLSCEQNLNHDAMYWYRQDPGQGLRLIYYSQIVNDFQKGDIAEGYSVSREKKESFPLTVTSAQKNPTAFYLCASSSGQLNTEAFFGQGTRLTVV.

The chain joins TRBV11-3 to TRBJ2-7; TRBD1 matches at 11 bases. Germline trimming cut 7 bases from V and 7 bases from J; bases unmatched to any gene: 9. Germline values: CDR1 SGHNT, CDR2 YENEEA. This CDR3 contains 14 residues. The CDR3 reads CASNQDRGRREQYF. The CDR3 DNA sequence: TGTGCCAGCAACCAGGACAGGGGGCGCCGGGAGCAGTACTTC.

In the case of this clone: Compared with germline, one end of the junction differs, possibly owing to a read error. The genes are TRBV5-1 and TRBJ1-1, with D hard to call. The germline CDR1 and CDR2 sequences are SGHRS and YFSETQ. CDR3 length: 10 amino acids. The CDR3 here is CASSLETPIF. In DNA, the CDR3 is TGCGCCAGCAGCTTGGAGACACCAATCTTT.

The chain employs TRBV5-4 and TRBJ2-7, with TRBD1 as a possible D gene (6 bases). The germline V gene has CDR1 SGHNT and CDR2 YYREEE (reference sequence). CDR3 length: 13 residues. V lost 4 bases to trimming and J lost 4 bases, with 12 bases between them. DNA of the CDR3: TGTGCCAGCAGCACAAGGACAGCTTACGAGCAGTACTTC. This gives the protein CASSTRTAYEQYF.

This chain connects TRBV19 to TRBJ1-2; D might be TRBD1 (6 bases). V shed 7 bases and J shed 8 bases, with 20 bases lying between them. This CDR3 comprises 14 residues. Germline V gene lookup returns CDR1 LNHDA and CDR2 SQIVND (reference sequence). The CDR3 reads CASTTPGGARGYTF. CDR3 nucleotide sequence: TGTGCCAGTACCACCCCGGGGGGCGCTAGGGGCTACACCTTC.

The chain has TRBV28 and TRBJ2-3; 7 nucleotides agree with TRBD2. CDR1 is MDHEN, CDR2 SYDVKM, per germline. Germline trimming cut 4 bases from V and 3 bases from J; bases unmatched to any gene: 10. This CDR3 has 16 residues. CDR3 nucleotides: TGTGCCAGCAGTTCCCCCCCGGGGGGAGGTACAGATACGCAGTATTTT. This encodes CASSSPPGGGTDTQYF. Based on the CDR3 plus reference TRBV28 and TRBJ2-3, the full variable domain is DVKVTQSSRYLVKRTGEKVFLECVQDMDHENMFWYRQDPGLGLRLIYFSYDVKMKEKGDIPEGYSVSREKKERFSLILESASTNQTSMYLCASSSPPGGGTDTQYFGPGTRLTVL.

The chain joins TRBV24-1 to TRBJ2-5; the D gene is possibly TRBD1 (5 bases). Per the germline V gene, CDR1 is KGHDR and CDR2 is SFDVKD. V lost 5 bases to trimming and J lost 2 bases, with 11 bases between them. There are 14 residues in the CDR3. In nucleotides, the CDR3 is TGTGCCACCAGTGCCGCCGACAGACAAGAGACCCAGTACTTC. Protein: CATSAADRQETQYF.

V usage is TRBV4-2 and J usage is TRBJ1-5; D is possibly TRBD1 (5 bases). Looked up from germline, CDR1 is LGHNA and CDR2 is YNFKEQ. The CDR3 contains 15 residues. V lost 0 bases, J lost 4 bases, and 10 bases lay in between. CDR3 sequence: CASSQEAGENQPQHF. CDR3 bases: TGTGCCAGCAGCCAAGAGGCGGGGGAGAATCAGCCCCAGCATTTT.

The V gene is TRBV5-1, the J gene TRBJ1-2; 8 bases agree with TRBD1. V lost 1 base and J lost 8; bases outside the gene matches: 16. From germline, CDR1 is SGHRS and CDR2 YFSETQ. This CDR3 region has 17 residues. This chain's CDR3 is CASSLNPRSTGARGYTF. The CDR3 region has the DNA TGCGCCAGCAGCTTGAACCCTCGTTCGACAGGGGCTCGGGGCTACACCTTC.

This chain links TRBV9 with TRBJ1-1; TRBD1 is a possible D gene (5 bases). Germline V gene lookup returns CDR1 SGDLS and CDR2 YYNGEE. This CDR3 comprises 17 residues. V dropped 4 bases and J dropped 0 bases, with 19 bases sitting between them. The CDR3 is CASSSKYGAGMNTEAFF. The CDR3 DNA follows: TGTGCCAGCAGCTCAAAATATGGAGCAGGGATGAACACTGAAGCTTTCTTT. Using reference TRBV9 and TRBJ1-1 for the parts outside the CDR3, the full variable domain is DSGVTQTPKHLITATGQRVTLRCSPRSGDLSVYWYQQSLDQGLQFLIQYYNGEERAKGNILERFSAQQFPDLHSELNLSSLELGDSALYFCASSSKYGAGMNTEAFFGQGTRLTVV.

The V call is TRBV3-1 (or the pseudogene TRBV3-2), the J call TRBJ1-5, with D perhaps TRBD1 (5 bases). In germline, CDR1 is LGHDT, CDR2 YNNKEL (reference sequence). The CDR3 runs 14 residues. The ends were cut back, 3 bases at V and 7 bases at J, with 13 bases in the middle. The CDR3: CASSHRGAGQPQHF. CDR3 DNA: TGTGCCAGCAGCCATAGGGGCGCGGGGCAGCCCCAGCATTTT.

A single count supports this clone. The rearrangement uses TRBV7-9 and TRBJ2-3; TRBD2 matches 9 bases. The CDR3 has 19 amino acids. Germline-derived CDR1 and CDR2 are SEHNR and FQNEAQ (reference sequence). V shed 1 base, J shed 0 bases, and the junction held 11 bases outside the gene matches. The CDR3 DNA is TGTGCCAGCAGCTTAGTCCGCGGGGGGGCGTGGAGTAGCACAGATACGCAGTATTTT. Amino acids: CASSLVRGGAWSSTDTQYF.

V is TRBV27 and J is TRBJ2-2; a weak D match, TRBD1 (6 bases). This CDR3 spans 15 amino acids. Germline V gives CDR1 MNHEY, CDR2 SMNVEV (reference sequence). The V end was cut by 8 bases, the J end by 1 base, with 14 bases between. In DNA, the CDR3 is TGTGCCAGCCAGGTGGGCAGGGGGAACACCGGGGAGCTGTTTTTT. This codes for CASQVGRGNTGELFF.

The rearrangement uses TRBV5-4 and TRBJ1-3; weak D call: TRBD1 (5 bases). V dropped 2 bases and J dropped 6 bases, with 9 bases sitting between them. CDR1 SGHNT and CDR2 YYREEE come from the germline V gene (reference sequence). The CDR3 is made up of 13 amino acids. This CDR3 is CASSFREANTIYF. In nucleotides, the CDR3 is TGTGCCAGCAGCTTCAGGGAAGCAAACACCATATATTTT. Full variable domain (remainder filled in from reference TRBV5-4 and TRBJ1-3): ETGVTQSPTHLIKTRGQQVTLRCSSQSGHNTVSWYQQALGQGPQFIFQYYREEENGRGNFPPRFSGLQFPNYSSELNVNALELDDSALYLCASSFREANTIYFGEGSWLTVV.

The chain employs TRBV16 and TRBJ1-4; tentatively, D is TRBD1 (6 bases). The ends were cut back, 2 bases at V and 6 bases at J, with 7 bases in the middle. Germline V gives CDR1 KGHSY, CDR2 FQNENV. This CDR3 is 13 amino acids long. The DNA for the CDR3 is TGTGCCAGCAGCCAAAACAGGGATGAAAAACTGTTTTTT. Protein product: CASSQNRDEKLFF. The whole variable domain, remainder taken from reference TRBV16 and TRBJ1-4, is GEEVAQTPKHLVRGEGQKAKLYCAPIKGHSYVFWYQQVLKNEFKFLISFQNENVFDETGMPKERFSAKCLPNSPCSLEIQATKLEDSAVYFCASSQNRDEKLFFGSGTQLSVL.

The V gene is TRBV7-9, the J gene TRBJ1-3; D gene uncertain. CDR1 is SEHNR, CDR2 FQNEAQ, per germline (reference sequence). This CDR3 is 15 amino acids long. Trimming took off 1 base at V and 1 base at J, with 8 bases between the two ends. The CDR3 DNA reads TGTGCCAGCAGCTTAGGGGCTTCTTCTGGAAACACCATATATTTT. Its protein product is CASSLGASSGNTIYF.

This chain joins TRBV6-5 and TRBJ1-1, with D possibly TRBD1 on 6 matching bases. V lost 8 bases and J lost 0, with 13 bases in between. The CDR3 consists of 14 residues. Germline lookup yields CDR1 MNHEY and CDR2 SVGAGI. The CDR3 bases are TGTGCCAGCTTTTTCGAGGGGGTGAACACTGAAGCTTTCTTT. It encodes CASFFEGVNTEAFF.

CDR3 loop: CASSPPGQGNSPLHF. In DNA form, the CDR3 reads TGTGCCAGCAGCCCTCCGGGACAGGGGAATTCACCCCTCCACTTT. The V and J genes are TRBV9 and TRBJ1-6; the match to TRBD1 covers 10 bases. Per germline, CDR1 SGDLS and CDR2 YYNGEE. Trimming took 4 bases from V and 7 from J; bases not matched to a gene: 5. The CDR3 length is 15 residues.